This is a list of T cell receptor beta chains from one sample in a study of cytomegalovirus exposure and HLA in healthy donors. Here immunoSEQ multiplex PCR was the method, and the copy in TCRdb shows in-frame clones only, minus some. The data show around 180,000 clones, with approximately 71% seen just once and approximately 1.4% held by the top ten. Input material: PBMCs. Source of these receptors: a girl aged 10-17 years in good health and CMV-seronegative. The CDR3 runs from the conserved cysteine through the conserved F or W. A D gene is named only where the DNA matches it firmly. A row's size may be missing; if present it is once, few, many or a size class.

TRBV27	TRBJ1-1	-	-	TGCGCCAGCAGTTTAGGGACTCGGGGGAGGGACACTGAAGCTTTCTTT	CASSLGTRGRDTEAFF
TRBV18	TRBJ2-3	-	-	TGTGCCAGCTCACCGCCAGGCACAGATACGCAGTATTTT	CASSPPGTDTQYF
TRBV14	TRBJ2-2	TRBD2	-	TGTGCCAGCAGTCGCTTGAAGGGACTAGCGGGGGCCTCCTCTTCCGGGGAGCTGTTTTTT	CASSRLKGLAGASSSGELFF
TRBV6-4	TRBJ1-3	-	-	TGTGCCAGCACTGAGAGGCCTGGAAACACCATATATTTT	CASTERPGNTIYF
TRBV2	TRBJ2-1	TRBD1	-	TGTGCCAGCATCCCCTTCGCGGGGACAGGGACCTCGGCCTCCTACAATGAGCAGTTCTTC	CASIPFAGTGTSASYNEQFF
TRBV25-1	TRBJ1-4	-	-	TGTGCCAGCAGTCTATCCCGGGCGGGGGAACTGTTTTTT	CASSLSRAGELFF
TRBV4-1	TRBJ1-6	-	few	TGCGCCAGCAGCCAAGTTGGGGGGAGGAATTCACCCCTCCACTTT	CASSQVGGRNSPLHF
TRBV5-1	TRBJ2-7	TRBD2	-	TGCGCCAGCAGTTTAGGACTAGCGGGTAGTAACGAGCAGTACTTC	CASSLGLAGSNEQYF
TRBV10-2	TRBJ1-2	TRBD1	-	TGCGCCAGCAGTGACCCCCAGGGGGCAGTCTATGGCTACACCTTC	CASSDPQGAVYGYTF
TRBV7-3	TRBJ2-3	TRBD2	-	TGTGCCAGCAGCTTAACTCGGTGGGAAGCGGGGGAAGTTACGCAGTATTTT	CASSLTRWEAGEVTQYF
TRBV2	TRBJ2-1	TRBD2	-	TGTGCCAGCAAGTTCGGACTAGCGGGGTACAATGAGCAGTTCTTC	CASKFGLAGYNEQFF
TRBV28	TRBJ2-4	-	-	TGTGCCAGCAGTTTATGGGGGGGTAACATTCAGTACTTC	CASSLWGGNIQYF
TRBV7-6	TRBJ2-7	TRBD1	-	TGTGCCAGCAGCGGGACAGGGCCCGAGCAGTACTTC	CASSGTGPEQYF
TRBV5-1	TRBJ2-5	-	-	TGCGCCAGCAGCTTGGACACGCTAGAGACCCAGTACTTC	CASSLDTLETQYF
TRBV19	TRBJ1-2	-	once	TGTGCCAGTAGGCCAGCCGCGGGGGGAAACTATGGCTACACCTTC	CASRPAAGGNYGYTF
TRBV10-3	TRBJ1-5	TRBD1	few	TGTGCCATCAGTGCAGGACAGGGTGATCAGCCCCAGCATTTT	CAISAGQGDQPQHF
TRBV5-1	TRBJ2-7	-	-	TGCGCCAGCAGCCCCTCGGGCAGGGTCCACGAGCAGTACTTC	CASSPSGRVHEQYF
TRBV13	TRBJ2-1	-	-	TGTGCCAGCAGCCCGACCGGACTCCTGGAGCAGTTCTTC	CASSPTGLLEQFF
TRBV18	TRBJ2-7	TRBD1	-	TGTGCCAGCTCACCAGGGACAGGCCTTGACTACGAGCAGTACTTC	CASSPGTGLDYEQYF
TRBV5-4	TRBJ2-7	TRBD1	-	TGTGCCAGCAGCTCCGGAGACAGGGGAGCCGAGCAGTACTTC	CASSSGDRGAEQYF
TRBV30	TRBJ1-3	TRBD1	few	TGTGCCTGGAGTGCCGGGACAGGGGCAGGAAACACCATATATTTT	CAWSAGTGAGNTIYF
TRBV19	TRBJ1-1	TRBD1	-	TGTGCCAGTAGTGTCACAGGGGTGGGGAACACTGAAGCTTTCTTT	CASSVTGVGNTEAFF
TRBV6-1	TRBJ1-2	-	few	TGTGCCAGCAGTGAGTCGGGGATGAGTAACTATGGCTACACCTTC	CASSESGMSNYGYTF
TRBV5-1	TRBJ1-4	-	-	TGCGCCAGCAGCCCAAATAATGAAAAACTGTTTTTT	CASSPNNEKLFF
TRBV30	TRBJ2-7	TRBD1	-	TGTGCCACCGGACAGGGAAGGGAGCAGTACTTC	CATGQGREQYF
TRBV2	TRBJ1-5	TRBD1	-	TGTGCCAGCAGTTATGACAGGGTTAGCAATCAGCCCCAGCATTTT	CASSYDRVSNQPQHF
TRBV2	TRBJ2-7	-	-	TGTGCCAGCAGTCGCGGAGACGAGCAGTACTTC	CASSRGDEQYF
TRBV18	TRBJ1-6	TRBD1	few	TGTGCCAGCTCACCTGGGACAGGAGAATATAATTCACCCCTCCACTTT	CASSPGTGEYNSPLHF
TRBV6-1	TRBJ1-2	-	-	TGTGCCAGCACGTACAGGGCCTATGGCTACACCTTC	CASTYRAYGYTF